This T cell receptor (beta chain) was retrieved from a study of cytomegalovirus exposure and HLA in healthy donors. Study results and limitations: In most subjects, TCR beta sequences reportedly gave accurate predictions of HLA-A and HLA-B alleles.

This clone was recorded once. Its specificity is not known. The PCR ran on 60 Vbeta and 13 Jbeta primers. Produced via immunoSEQ multiplex PCR; TCRdb's table is partial and in-frame only. The table includes under 170,000 clones, about four fifths detected once. The germline V gene encodes CDR1 SGHRS and CDR2 YFSETQ. The CDR3 covers 15 residues. V gave up 0 bases and J gave up 7 bases; unmatched junction bases: 5. The TCR sequence derives from a man aged 45-65 years in good health and CMV-seropositive. Sequences were obtained from PBMCs. V usage is TRBV5-1 and J usage is TRBJ2-1; 9 positions match TRBD2. CDR3 sequence: CASSLGEREDNEQFF. DNA for the CDR3: TGCGCCAGCAGCTTGGGTGAGCGGGAGGATAATGAGCAGTTCTTC.